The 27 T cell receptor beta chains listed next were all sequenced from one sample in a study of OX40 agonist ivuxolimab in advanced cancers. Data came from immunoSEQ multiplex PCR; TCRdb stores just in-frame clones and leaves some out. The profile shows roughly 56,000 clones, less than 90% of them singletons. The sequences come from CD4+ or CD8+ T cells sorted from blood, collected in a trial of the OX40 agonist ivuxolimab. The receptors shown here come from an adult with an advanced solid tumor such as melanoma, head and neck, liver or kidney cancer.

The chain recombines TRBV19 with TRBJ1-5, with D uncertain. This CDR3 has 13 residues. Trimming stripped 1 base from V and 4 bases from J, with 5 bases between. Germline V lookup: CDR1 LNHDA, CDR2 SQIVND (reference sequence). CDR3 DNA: TGTGCCAGTAGTATAGGCGGGAATCAGCCCCAGCATTTT. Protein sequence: CASSIGGNQPQHF.

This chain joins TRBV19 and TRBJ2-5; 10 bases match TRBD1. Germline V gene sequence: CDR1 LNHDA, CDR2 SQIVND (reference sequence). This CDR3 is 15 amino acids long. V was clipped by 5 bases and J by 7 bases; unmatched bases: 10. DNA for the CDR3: TGTGCCAGTAGTCAGACAGGGGGCGCTGGATTGACCCAGTACTTC. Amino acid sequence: CASSQTGGAGLTQYF.

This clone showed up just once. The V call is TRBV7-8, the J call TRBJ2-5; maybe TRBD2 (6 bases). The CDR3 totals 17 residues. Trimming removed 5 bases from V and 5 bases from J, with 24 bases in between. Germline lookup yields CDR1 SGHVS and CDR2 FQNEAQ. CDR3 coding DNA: TGTGCCAGCAGCCTCCAGGGAGCGGGCCTCCGGAGGGAGACCCAGTACTTC. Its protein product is CASSLQGAGLRRETQYF.

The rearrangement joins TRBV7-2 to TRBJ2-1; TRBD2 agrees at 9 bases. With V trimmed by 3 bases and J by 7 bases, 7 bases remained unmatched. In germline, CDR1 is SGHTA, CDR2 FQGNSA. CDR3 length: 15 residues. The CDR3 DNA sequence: TGTGCCAGCAGCTTCGCCGGACTAGCGTCGAATGAGCAGTTCTTC. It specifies CASSFAGLASNEQFF.

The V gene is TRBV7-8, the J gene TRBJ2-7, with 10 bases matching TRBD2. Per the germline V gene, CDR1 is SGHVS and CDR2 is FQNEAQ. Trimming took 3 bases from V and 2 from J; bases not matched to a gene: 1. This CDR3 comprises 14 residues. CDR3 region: CASSFSGGAYEQYF. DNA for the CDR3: TGTGCCAGCAGCTTCAGCGGGGGGGCCTACGAGCAGTACTTC.

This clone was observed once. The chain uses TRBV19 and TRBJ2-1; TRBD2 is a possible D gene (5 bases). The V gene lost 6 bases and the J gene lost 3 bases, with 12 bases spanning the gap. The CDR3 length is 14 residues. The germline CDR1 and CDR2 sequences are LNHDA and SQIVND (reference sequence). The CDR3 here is CASSPVGDYNEQFF. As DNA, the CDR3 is TGTGCCAGTAGCCCTGTCGGGGACTACAATGAGCAGTTCTTC.

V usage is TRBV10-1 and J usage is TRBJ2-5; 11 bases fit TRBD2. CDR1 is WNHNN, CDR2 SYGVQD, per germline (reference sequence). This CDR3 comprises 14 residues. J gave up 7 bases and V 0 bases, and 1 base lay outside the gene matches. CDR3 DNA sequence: TGCGCCAGCAGTGAGTCGCTAGCGGGGGGGACCCAGTACTTC. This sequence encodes CASSESLAGGTQYF.

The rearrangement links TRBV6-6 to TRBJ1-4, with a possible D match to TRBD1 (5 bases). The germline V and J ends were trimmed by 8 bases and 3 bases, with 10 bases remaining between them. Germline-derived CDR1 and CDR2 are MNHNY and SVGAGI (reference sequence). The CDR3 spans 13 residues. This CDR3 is CASSGRSNEKLFF. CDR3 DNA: TGTGCCAGCTCGGGGCGCTCTAATGAAAAACTGTTTTTT.

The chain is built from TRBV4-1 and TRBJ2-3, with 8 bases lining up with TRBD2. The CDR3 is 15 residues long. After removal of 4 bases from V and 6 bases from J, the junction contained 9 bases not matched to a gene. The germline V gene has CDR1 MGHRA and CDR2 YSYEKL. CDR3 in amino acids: CASSPLSGRADTQYF. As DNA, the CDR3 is TGCGCCAGCAGCCCCCTAAGCGGGAGAGCTGATACGCAGTATTTT.

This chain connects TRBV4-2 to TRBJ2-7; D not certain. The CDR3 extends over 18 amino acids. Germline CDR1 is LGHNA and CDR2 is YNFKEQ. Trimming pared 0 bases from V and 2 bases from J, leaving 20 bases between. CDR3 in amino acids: CASSQDRRLDLKTYEQYF. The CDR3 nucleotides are TGTGCCAGCAGCCAAGATCGAAGACTGGACCTAAAAACCTACGAGCAGTACTTC.

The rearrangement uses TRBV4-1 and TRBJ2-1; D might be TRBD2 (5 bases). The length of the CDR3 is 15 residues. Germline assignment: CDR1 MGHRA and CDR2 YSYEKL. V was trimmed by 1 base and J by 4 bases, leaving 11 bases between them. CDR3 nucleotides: TGCGCCAGCAGCCAAGGAGCGGCCGATTACAATGAGCAGTTCTTC. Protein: CASSQGAADYNEQFF.

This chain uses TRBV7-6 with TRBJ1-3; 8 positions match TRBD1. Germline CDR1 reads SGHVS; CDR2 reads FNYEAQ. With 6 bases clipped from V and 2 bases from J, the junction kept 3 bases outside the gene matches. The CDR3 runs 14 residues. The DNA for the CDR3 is TGTGCCAGCAGAGAGACAGGGGCTGGAAACACCATATATTTT. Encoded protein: CASRETGAGNTIYF.

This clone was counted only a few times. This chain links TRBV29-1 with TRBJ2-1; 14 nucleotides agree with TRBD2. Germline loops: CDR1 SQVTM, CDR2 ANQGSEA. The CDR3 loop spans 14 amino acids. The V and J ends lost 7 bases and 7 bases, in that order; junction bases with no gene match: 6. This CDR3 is CSGPGTSGSNEQFF. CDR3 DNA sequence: TGCAGCGGACCGGGGACTAGCGGGAGTAATGAGCAGTTCTTC.

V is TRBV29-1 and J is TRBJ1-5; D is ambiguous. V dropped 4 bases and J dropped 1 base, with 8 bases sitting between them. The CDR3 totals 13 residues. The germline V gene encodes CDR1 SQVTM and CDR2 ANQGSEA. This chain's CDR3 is CSVAEDSNQPQHF. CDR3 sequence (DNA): TGCAGCGTTGCCGAGGACAGCAATCAGCCCCAGCATTTT.

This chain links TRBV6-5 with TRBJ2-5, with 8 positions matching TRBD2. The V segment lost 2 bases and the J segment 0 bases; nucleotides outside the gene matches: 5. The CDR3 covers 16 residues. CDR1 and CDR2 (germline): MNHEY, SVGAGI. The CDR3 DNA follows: TGTGCCAGCAGTTACGGGGCGGGAGGCCACCAAGAGACCCAGTACTTC. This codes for CASSYGAGGHQETQYF.

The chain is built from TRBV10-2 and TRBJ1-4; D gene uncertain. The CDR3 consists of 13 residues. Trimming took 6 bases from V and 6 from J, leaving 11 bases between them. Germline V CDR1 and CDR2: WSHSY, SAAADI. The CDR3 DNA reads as TGCGCCAGCAGCCGGACGGTAGATGAAAAACTGTTTTTT. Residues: CASSRTVDEKLFF.

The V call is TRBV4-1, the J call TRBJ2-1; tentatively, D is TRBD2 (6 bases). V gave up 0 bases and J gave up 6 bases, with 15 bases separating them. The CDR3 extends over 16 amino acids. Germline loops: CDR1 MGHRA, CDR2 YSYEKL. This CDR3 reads CASSQEPGEVLNEQFF. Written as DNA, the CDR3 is TGCGCCAGCAGCCAAGAGCCGGGAGAGGTCCTCAATGAGCAGTTCTTC.

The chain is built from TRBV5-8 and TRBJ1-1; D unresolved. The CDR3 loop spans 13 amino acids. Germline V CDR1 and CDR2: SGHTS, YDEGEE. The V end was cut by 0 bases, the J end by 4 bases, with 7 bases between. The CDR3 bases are TGTGCCAGCAGCTTGGGGTGGGGCACTGAAGCTTTCTTT. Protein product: CASSLGWGTEAFF. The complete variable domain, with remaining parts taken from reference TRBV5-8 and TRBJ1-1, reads EAGVTQSPTHLIKTRGQQATLRCSPISGHTSVYWYQQALGLGLQFLLWYDEGEERNRGNFPPRFSGRQFPNYSSELNVNALELEDSALYLCASSLGWGTEAFFGQGTRLTVV.

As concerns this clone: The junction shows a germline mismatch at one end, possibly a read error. This CDR3 is CASGLEPESF. The CDR3 region has the DNA TGTGCCAGCGGTCTGGAGCCCGAGAGTTTT. The rearrangement joins TRBV6-6 to TRBJ1-4, with D unclear. In germline, CDR1 is MNHNY, CDR2 SVGAGI (reference sequence). This CDR3 is 10 amino acids long.

This CDR3 reads CASSPTSGGQFF. For the CDR3, the DNA is TGTGCCAGCAGCCCTACTAGCGGGGGGCAGTTCTTC. V is TRBV4-2 and J is TRBJ2-1, with 11 nucleotides matching TRBD2. The CDR3 spans 12 residues. Trimming took 4 bases from V and 12 from J; bases not matched to a gene: 2. CDR1 and CDR2 from the germline V gene are LGHNA and YNFKEQ.

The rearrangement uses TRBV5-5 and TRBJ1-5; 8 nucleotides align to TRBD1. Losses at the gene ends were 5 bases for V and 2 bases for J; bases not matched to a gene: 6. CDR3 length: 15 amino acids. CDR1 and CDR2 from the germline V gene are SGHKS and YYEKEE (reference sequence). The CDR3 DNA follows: TGTGCCAGCAGTACGGACAGGGCGCGCAATCAGCCCCAGCATTTT. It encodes CASSTDRARNQPQHF.

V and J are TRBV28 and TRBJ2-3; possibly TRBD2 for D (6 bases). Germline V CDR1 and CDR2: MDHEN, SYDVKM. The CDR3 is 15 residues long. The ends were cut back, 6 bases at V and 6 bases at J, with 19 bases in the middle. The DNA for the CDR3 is TGTGCCAGCAGCCGAACCGGGACGGGGGTTGATACGCAGTATTTT. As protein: CASSRTGTGVDTQYF.

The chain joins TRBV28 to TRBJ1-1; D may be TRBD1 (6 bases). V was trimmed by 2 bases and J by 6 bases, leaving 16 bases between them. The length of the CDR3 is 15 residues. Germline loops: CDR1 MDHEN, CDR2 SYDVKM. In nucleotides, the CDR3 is TGTGCCAGCAGTTTACACACGAGGGGGGGAGCTGAAGCTTTCTTT. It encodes CASSLHTRGGAEAFF.

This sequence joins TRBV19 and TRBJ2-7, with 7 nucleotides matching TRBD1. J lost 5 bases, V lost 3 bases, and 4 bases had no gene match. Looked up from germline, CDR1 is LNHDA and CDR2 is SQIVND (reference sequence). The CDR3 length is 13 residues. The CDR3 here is CASSIRQGHEQYF. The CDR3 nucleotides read TGTGCCAGTAGTATTAGACAGGGCCACGAGCAGTACTTC.

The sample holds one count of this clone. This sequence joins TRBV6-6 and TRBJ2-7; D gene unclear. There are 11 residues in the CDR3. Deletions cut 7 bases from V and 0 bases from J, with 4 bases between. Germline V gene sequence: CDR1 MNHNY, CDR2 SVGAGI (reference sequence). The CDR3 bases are TGTGCCAGCATTACCTCCTACGAGCAGTACTTC. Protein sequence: CASITSYEQYF.

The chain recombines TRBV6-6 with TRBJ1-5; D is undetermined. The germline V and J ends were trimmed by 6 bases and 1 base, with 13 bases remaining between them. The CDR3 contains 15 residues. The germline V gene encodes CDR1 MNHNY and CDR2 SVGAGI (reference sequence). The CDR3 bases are TGTGCCAGCAGCCCCGGGGTATTCAGCAATCAGCCCCAGCATTTT. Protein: CASSPGVFSNQPQHF.

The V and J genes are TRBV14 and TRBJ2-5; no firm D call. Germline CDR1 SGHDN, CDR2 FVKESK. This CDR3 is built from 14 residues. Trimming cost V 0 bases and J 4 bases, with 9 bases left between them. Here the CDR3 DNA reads TGTGCCAGCAGCCAAGATCTTAGGAGAGAGACCCAGTACTTC. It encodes CASSQDLRRETQYF.